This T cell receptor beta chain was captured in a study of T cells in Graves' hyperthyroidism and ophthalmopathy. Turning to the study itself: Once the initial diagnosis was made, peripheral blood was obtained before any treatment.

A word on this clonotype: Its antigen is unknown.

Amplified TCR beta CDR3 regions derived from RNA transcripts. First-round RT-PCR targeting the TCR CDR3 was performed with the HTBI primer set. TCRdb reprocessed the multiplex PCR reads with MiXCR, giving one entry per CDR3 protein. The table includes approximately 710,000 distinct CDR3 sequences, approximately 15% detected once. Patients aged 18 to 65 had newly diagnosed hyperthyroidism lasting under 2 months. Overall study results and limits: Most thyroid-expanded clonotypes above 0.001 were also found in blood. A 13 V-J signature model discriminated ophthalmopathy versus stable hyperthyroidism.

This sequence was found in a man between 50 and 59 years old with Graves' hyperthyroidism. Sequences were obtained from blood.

The CDR3 here is CASSDSADTSTDTQYF. CDR3 sequence (DNA): TGTGCCAGCAGTGACTCCGCGGACACTAGCACAGATACGCAGTATTTT. The chain is built from TRBV6-4 and TRBJ2-3; a possible D gene is TRBD1 (5 bases). Trimming pared 0 bases from V and 0 bases from J, leaving 10 bases between. Per germline, CDR1 MRHNA and CDR2 SNTAGT. The length of the CDR3 is 16 residues.